Each of the 18 T cell receptor beta chains below was sequenced from the same sample in a study of T cells after yellow fever vaccination. In TCRdb, the 5' RACE reads were re-called with MiXCR into one record per CDR3 protein. Of about 310,000 distinct CDR3 sequences detected, around 4% appear once; the ten largest clones hold roughly a quarter. Sample: PBMCs, taken on the day of the yellow fever booster vaccination. The receptors originated from a man younger than 35 who received the YFV17D yellow fever vaccine.

This clonotype was seen only a few times. CDR3 sequence (DNA): TGCGCCAGCAAGGACCCGGGGGCCTACGAGCAGTACTTC. It encodes CASKDPGAYEQYF. The chain recombines TRBV5-1 with TRBJ2-7; D possibly corresponds to TRBD2 (6 bases). The CDR3 is 13 amino acids. With 6 bases removed from V and 2 bases from J, the gap between germline ends came to 12 bases. The germline V gene has CDR1 SGHRS and CDR2 YFSETQ.

This clonotype has just a few counts. This CDR3 is CASSLNRGAPYEQYF. The CDR3 bases are TGTGCCAGCAGCCTAAACAGGGGGGCACCGTACGAGCAGTACTTC. The chain couples TRBV11-1 to TRBJ2-7; 8 bases are shared with TRBD1. This CDR3 comprises 15 residues. Per the germline V gene, CDR1 is SGHAT and CDR2 is FQDESV (reference sequence). V shed 5 bases, J shed 4 bases, and the junction held 10 bases outside the gene matches. The full variable domain, completed using reference TRBV11-1 and TRBJ2-7, is EAEVAQSPRYKITEKSQAVAFWCDPISGHATLYWYRQILGQGPELLVQFQDESVVDDSQLPKDRFSAERLKGVDSTLKIQPAELGDSAMYLCASSLNRGAPYEQYFGPGTRLTVT.

The rearrangement uses TRBV7-2 and TRBJ1-5; TRBD1 agrees at 10 bases. Germline lookup yields CDR1 SGHTA and CDR2 FQGNSA. After removal of 2 bases from V and 4 bases from J, the junction contained 2 bases not matched to a gene. The CDR3 consists of 15 residues. CDR3 nucleotide sequence: TGTGCCAGCAGCTTACTGGGACAGGGGAATCAGCCCCAGCATTTT. Translation: CASSLLGQGNQPQHF.

This chain uses TRBV4-2 with TRBJ1-1; the match to TRBD1 covers 7 bases. The CDR3 consists of 15 residues. With 4 bases clipped from V and 4 bases from J, the junction kept 9 bases outside the gene matches. Germline V gene lookup returns CDR1 LGHNA and CDR2 YNFKEQ. CDR3 sequence reads: CASSLNNRGITEAFF. CDR3 sequence (DNA): TGTGCCAGCAGCCTTAATAACAGGGGTATCACTGAAGCTTTCTTT.

The rearrangement joins TRBV2 to TRBJ2-5, with D possibly matching TRBD2 (5 bases). This CDR3 spans 15 amino acids. Deletions cut 1 base from V and 3 bases from J, with 12 bases between. CDR1 is SNHLY and CDR2 is FYNNEI in the germline V gene. The CDR3 DNA is TGTGCCAGCAGTGAAGGCTACGGGGTCGAAGAGACCCAGTACTTC. It is translated as CASSEGYGVEETQYF.

The sample holds many counts of this clonotype. V and J are TRBV20-1 and TRBJ2-1; D remains ambiguous. Per the germline V gene, CDR1 is DFQATT and CDR2 is SNEGSKA (reference sequence). This CDR3 is 11 amino acids long. V lost 6 bases to trimming and J lost 7 bases, with 10 bases between them. The CDR3 protein is CSAYTENEQFF. CDR3 in DNA: TGCAGTGCGTACACGGAGAATGAGCAGTTCTTC.

This clonotype was observed many times. This chain links TRBV5-1 with TRBJ2-3, with 7 bases lining up with TRBD1. CDR1 is SGHRS, CDR2 YFSETQ, per germline. V was clipped by 4 bases and J by 4 bases; unmatched bases: 9. The CDR3 has 15 amino acids. For the CDR3, the DNA is TGCGCCAGCAGCCCGGACAGGTTGGGGGCAGATACGCAGTATTTT. The encoded protein is CASSPDRLGADTQYF.

This clonotype appeared many times. This chain uses TRBV5-1 with TRBJ2-1; D possibly matches TRBD1 or TRBD2 (5 bases each). V dropped 5 bases and J dropped 5 bases, with 14 bases sitting between them. The CDR3 extends over 14 amino acids. Germline V gene lookup returns CDR1 SGHRS and CDR2 YFSETQ. The chain's CDR3 is CASRVIGENNEQFF. In nucleotides, the CDR3 is TGCGCCAGCAGGGTGATAGGGGAGAACAATGAGCAGTTCTTC.

As for this clonotype: One base away lies a much larger clone, so this may be a sequencing read error. V and J are TRBV7-7 and TRBJ2-5; the D call may be TRBD1 or TRBD2 (6 bases each). Germline V gene data show CDR1 as SSHAT and CDR2 as FNYEAQ (reference sequence). The CDR3 has 14 residues. For the CDR3, the DNA is TGTTCCAGCAGCCCCCAAGGGGGGCAAGAGACCCAGTACTTC. Encoded protein: CSSSPQGGQETQYF. Full variable domain (missing parts from reference TRBV7-7 and TRBJ2-5): GAGVSQSPRYKVTKRGQDVTLRCDPISSHATLYWYQQALGQGPEFLTYFNYEAQPDKSGLPSDRFSAERPEGSISTLTIQRTEQRDSAMYRCSSSPQGGQETQYFGPGTRLLVL.

This clonotype came up a few times. The V and J genes are TRBV5-8 and TRBJ1-4; D remains unclear. V lost 0 bases, J lost 5 bases, and 11 bases lay in between. The CDR3 contains 15 residues. The germline V gene encodes CDR1 SGHTS and CDR2 YDEGEE. This chain's CDR3 is CASSLGARTNEKLFF. The CDR3 nucleotides are TGTGCCAGCAGCTTGGGGGCCAGAACGAATGAAAAACTGTTTTTT.

The CDR3 loop is CASSRGQGGDLYEQYF. CDR3 nucleotides: TGTGCCAGCAGCCGGGGACAGGGGGGAGACCTTTACGAGCAGTACTTC. The chain is built from TRBV7-9 and TRBJ2-7; 11 nucleotides line up with TRBD1. The V gene's germline CDR1 is SEHNR and CDR2 FQNEAQ (reference sequence). Trimming removed 5 bases from V and 4 bases from J; junction bases left unmatched: 10. The CDR3 extends over 16 amino acids.

This clonotype was recorded many times. The gene calls are TRBV20-1 and TRBJ2-1, with TRBD2 matching 8 bases. Looked up from germline, CDR1 is DFQATT and CDR2 is SNEGSKA (reference sequence). Trimming took 5 bases from V and 3 from J; bases not matched to a gene: 9. This CDR3 has 15 amino acids. As DNA, the CDR3 is TGCAGTGCTCAAATCGGGGGGGGCATCTACAATGAGCAGTTCTTC. The encoded protein is CSAQIGGGIYNEQFF.

This clonotype was detected a few times. V gene TRBV5-6 combines with J gene TRBJ1-2; D is perhaps TRBD1 (6 bases). Germline V gene lookup returns CDR1 SGHDT and CDR2 YYEEEE. This CDR3 is built from 14 residues. Trimming shortened V by 3 bases and J by 4 bases, and 13 bases separated the two germline ends. The CDR3 here is CASSSGQRGYGYTF. The CDR3, as DNA: TGTGCCAGCAGCTCCGGACAGCGAGGCTATGGCTACACCTTC.

The table lists this clonotype with many counts. CDR3 residues: CASRRQGTSTDTQYF. CDR3 nucleotide sequence: TGTGCCAGCAGAAGACAGGGAACAAGCACAGATACGCAGTATTTT. The chain recombines TRBV12-3 or TRBV12-4 with TRBJ2-3; 7 bases agree with TRBD1. The CDR3 sequence is 15 residues long. V gave up 6 bases and J gave up 0 bases; unmatched junction bases: 6.

This sequence joins TRBV14 and TRBJ2-1; TRBD2 might be the D (5 bases). There are 16 residues in the CDR3. Germline V gene sequence: CDR1 SGHDN, CDR2 FVKESK. V lost 6 bases and J lost 9, with 24 bases in between. CDR3 nucleotide sequence: TGTGCCAGCAGTTCTAGGTTAGATTACCCGGGATTTGAGCAGTTCTTC. Translation: CASSSRLDYPGFEQFF.

At least ten counts were recorded for this clonotype. The DNA of the CDR3 is TGTGCCAGCAGCTCTCAAAGACTAGCGGGCAAAGAGACCCAGTACTTC. It is translated as CASSSQRLAGKETQYF. This chain uses TRBV7-8 with TRBJ2-5, with 10 bases that match TRBD2. The V gene's germline CDR1 is SGHVS and CDR2 FQNEAQ. The CDR3 covers 16 residues. The J segment lost 3 bases and the V segment lost 4 bases, leaving 8 bases of the junction unmatched.

This clonotype occurred a few times. The V gene is TRBV6-5, the J gene TRBJ1-1; D not resolved. CDR3 size: 13 residues. Looked up from germline, CDR1 is MNHEY and CDR2 is SVGAGI. V was pared by 6 bases and J by 1 base, with 9 bases between. The CDR3 coding sequence is TGTGCCAGCAGGACCCCAGGGAACACTGAAGCTTTCTTT. Protein product: CASRTPGNTEAFF.

Only a few counts were recorded for this clonotype. The CDR3 nucleotides read TGTGCCACCCTACAGGGAAACACCGGGGAGCTGTTTTTT. Translating gives CATLQGNTGELFF. V usage is TRBV24-1 and J usage is TRBJ2-2; a weak D match, TRBD1 (6 bases). The CDR3 covers 13 residues. Trimming left V 9 bases short and J 2 bases short, with 9 bases between. The germline V gene encodes CDR1 KGHDR and CDR2 SFDVKD.